The sequence of this T cell receptor beta chain was determined in a study of blood T cell repertoires in COVID-19. Study-wide background: Recovered status in Cohort 3 required two negative PCRs, clearance, or symptom resolution.

Per the authors' pipeline: Estimates of nucleated cell counts were drawn from the amplification of reference gene primers. TCRdb keeps only in-frame clones here, not all; method: immunoSEQ multiplex PCR. V, J and clone size derive from that table, while D and trimming were established from the DNA sequence. The sample includes some 330,000 clones, more than 75% of them seen just once. The CDR3 runs 15 residues. Germline lookup yields CDR1 MNHEY and CDR2 SMNVEV (reference sequence). V dropped 4 bases and J dropped 4; count of bases not matched to a gene: 9. Sequenced sample: PBMCs or T cells enriched from blood (not recorded which). This TCR was recovered from a man aged 40-55 years in a cohort exposed to, infected with or recovered from COVID-19 (not recorded which). The chain has TRBV27 and TRBJ1-2; 7 bases line up with TRBD1. The CDR3 bases are TGTGCCAGCAGTTCCCCGGAGACAGGGAGCTATGGCTACACCTTC. Amino acids: CASSSPETGSYGYTF.